Presented here are 3 T cell receptor beta chains from one specimen sequenced in a study of identical twins. TCRdb re-derived calls from the 5' RACE reads in MiXCR, one entry per CDR3 protein. The sample lists 200,000 to 250,000 distinct CDR3 sequences, 10% to 15% occurring once. The sample also formed part of further work on yellow fever vaccine responses in identical twins.

The sample was memory (CD45RO+) T cells sorted from blood. The origin of the receptors is a woman aged 18-30 years in good health.

V and J are TRBV20-1 and TRBJ2-6; TRBD2 might be the D (5 bases). The germline V and J ends were trimmed by 6 bases and 0 bases, with 15 bases remaining between them. CDR1 and CDR2 (germline): DFQATT, SNEGSKA (reference sequence). The CDR3 has 16 amino acids. In nucleotides, the CDR3 is TGCAGTGCCCCCCGACGGACTCCCTCTGGGGCCAACGTCCTGACTTTC. This codes for CSAPRRTPSGANVLTF.

On this clonotype: The conserved phenylalanine or tryptophan is not found at the CDR3 terminus, so this likely reflects a read error. The chain combines TRBV29-1 with TRBJ1-2, with no clear D. The CDR3 has 12 residues. Trimming pared 6 bases from V and 7 bases from J, leaving 15 bases between. CDR1 is SQVTM, CDR2 ANQGSEA, per germline. CDR3 residues: CSVARVNSGYTV. CDR3 in DNA: TGCAGCGTCGCCCGGGTAAACAGTGGCTACACCGTC.

This chain connects TRBV6-1 to TRBJ2-3, with 10 bases identical to TRBD2. Per the germline V gene, CDR1 is MNHNS and CDR2 is SASEGT. J gave up 1 base and V 7 bases, and 5 bases lay outside the gene matches. This CDR3 has 15 residues. In DNA form, the CDR3 reads TGTGCCAGCAAGGCTAGCGGGAGCGGCACAGATACGCAGTATTTT. Translating it yields CASKASGSGTDTQYF.